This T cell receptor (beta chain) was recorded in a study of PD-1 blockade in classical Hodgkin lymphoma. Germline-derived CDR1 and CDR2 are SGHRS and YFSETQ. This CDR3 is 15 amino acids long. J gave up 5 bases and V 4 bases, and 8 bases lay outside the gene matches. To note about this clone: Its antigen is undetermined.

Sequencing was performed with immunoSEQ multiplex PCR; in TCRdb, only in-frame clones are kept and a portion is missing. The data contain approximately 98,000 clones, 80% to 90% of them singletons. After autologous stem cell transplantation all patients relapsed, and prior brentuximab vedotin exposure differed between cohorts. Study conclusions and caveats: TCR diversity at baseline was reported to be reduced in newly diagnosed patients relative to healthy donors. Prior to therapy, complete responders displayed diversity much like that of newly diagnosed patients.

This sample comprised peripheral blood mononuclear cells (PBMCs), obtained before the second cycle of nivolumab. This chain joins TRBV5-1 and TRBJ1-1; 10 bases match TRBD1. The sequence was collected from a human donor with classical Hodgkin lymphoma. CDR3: CASSTDRGPETEAFF. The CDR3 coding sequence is TGCGCCAGCAGCACCGACAGGGGGCCGGAGACTGAAGCTTTCTTT.